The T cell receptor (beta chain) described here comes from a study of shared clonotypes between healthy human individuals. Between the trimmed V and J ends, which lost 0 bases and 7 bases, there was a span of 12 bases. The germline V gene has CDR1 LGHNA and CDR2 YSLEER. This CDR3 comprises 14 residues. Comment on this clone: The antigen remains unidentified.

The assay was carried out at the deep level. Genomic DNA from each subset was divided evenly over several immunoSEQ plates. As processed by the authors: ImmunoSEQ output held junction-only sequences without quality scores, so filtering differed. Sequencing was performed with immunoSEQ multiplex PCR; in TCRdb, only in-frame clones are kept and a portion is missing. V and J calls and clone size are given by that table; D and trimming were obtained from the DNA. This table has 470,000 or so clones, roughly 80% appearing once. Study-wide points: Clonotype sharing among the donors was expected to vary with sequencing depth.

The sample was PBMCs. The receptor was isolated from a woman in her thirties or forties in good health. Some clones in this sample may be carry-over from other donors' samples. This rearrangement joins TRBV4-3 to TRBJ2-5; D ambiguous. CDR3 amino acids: CASSQDFSAGTQYF. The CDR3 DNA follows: TGCGCCAGCAGCCAAGATTTCAGTGCAGGGACCCAGTACTTC.